Listed below are T cell receptor beta chains from one sample, sequenced in a study of OX40 agonist ivuxolimab in advanced cancers. Only in-frame clones appear in the TCRdb table, and some are missing; sequencing was by immunoSEQ multiplex PCR. The sample records about 52,000 clones, roughly nine tenths being singletons. The sequenced sample was CD4+ or CD8+ T cells sorted from blood, obtained in a trial of the OX40 agonist ivuxolimab. Receptors originate from an adult with an advanced solid tumor such as melanoma, head and neck, liver or kidney cancer. Both conserved end residues are trimmed from each CDR3.

v_gene: TRBV19
CDR3aa: ASSSSTGGGTDTQY

v_gene: TRBV2
CDR3aa: ASSGGSRSNQPQH

v_gene: TRBV5-1
CDR3aa: ASTSGVTYEQY

v_gene: TRBV19
CDR3aa: ASSTGQGYNSPLH

v_gene: TRBV4-1
CDR3aa: ASSQVAPRNGKTGELF

v_gene: TRBV19
CDR3aa: ASSEVGGTEAF

v_gene: TRBV18
CDR3aa: ASSPRGRGFKQY

v_gene: TRBV29-1
CDR3aa: SVYSGWDYEQY

v_gene: TRBV7-8
CDR3aa: ASHLWRGGGETQY

v_gene: TRBV7-9
CDR3aa: ASSYAGRQLYEQY

v_gene: TRBV5-8
CDR3aa: ASTASRGTETQY

v_gene: TRBV27
CDR3aa: ASTQRASSGNTIY

v_gene: TRBV11-2
CDR3aa: ASSRIPGEQY

v_gene: TRBV7-6
CDR3aa: ASSLLQGTNTGELF

v_gene: TRBV7-8
CDR3aa: ASKGKETQY

v_gene: TRBV5-4
CDR3aa: ASSLGSSGGGETQY

v_gene: TRBV18
CDR3aa: ASSPDRGNEKLF

v_gene: TRBV30
CDR3aa: AWGPGLHGQPQH

v_gene: TRBV11-2
CDR3aa: ASSPSGGAPDTQY

v_gene: TRBV30
CDR3aa: AWSPSLPGLRNSPLH

v_gene: TRBV5-1
CDR3aa: ASSLVGGGASDTQY

v_gene: TRBV19
CDR3aa: ASSINAPGQSLDTQY